This T cell receptor (beta chain) was captured in a study of T-cell memory formation after mild COVID-19. This clonotype was seen more than once but under ten times. MiXCR was run by TCRdb on the 5' RACE reads, yielding one entry per CDR3 protein. Of approximately 190,000 distinct CDR3 sequences listed, 18% are singletons. V lost 1 base and J 4 bases, leaving 8 bases between the germline ends. The CDR3 extends over 13 amino acids. Germline CDR1 is SEHNR and CDR2 is FQNEAQ (reference sequence). Sequenced material: PBMCs or a T cell subset sorted from them (not recorded which). The sequence derives from an adult woman who had mild COVID-19 (a few samples of this study predate the infection). Cell type and time point are not known. J is TRBJ2-7 and V is TRBV7-9; D is unclear. CDR3 coding DNA: TGTGCCAGCAGCTTAGAAAGGCCATACGAGCAGTACTTC. Its protein product is CASSLERPYEQYF.